Sequencing of this T cell receptor beta chain was carried out in a study of T cell responses to AZD1222 COVID-19 vaccine (dated by TCRdb to about 2021). Describing the broader study: TCR sequencing covered over 230 trial participants: some 210 given two doses of AZD1222 and about 26 given two doses of MenACWY control vaccine. Enrollment into the trials was organized by age into subgroups of 18-55, 56-69 and 70-plus years, and those subgroups contained roughly 140, 27 and 60 TCR-sequenced participants, respectively.

Remarks on this clone: Its antigen has not been determined. The input lacks base qualities; no much larger clone sits a single base away.

The V and J ends are trimmed by 0 bases and 4 bases, leaving 11 bases between them. Sequences SGHNT (CDR1) and YENEEA (CDR2) are obtained from the germline V gene. The CDR3, from cysteine to phenylalanine, totals 15 residues. Just the 45-base CDR3 DNA is kept, in frame starting at base 1. The CDR3 regions of human TCRbeta chains were subjected to immunosequencing. As for the authors' bioinformatics: TCRs in the repertoires were compared against a reference library of SARS-CoV-2-specific TCRs that had been generated with the MIRA antigen-specificity platform. Breadth meant the fraction of unique TCRs that were SARS-CoV-2-associated, whereas depth meant the fraction of total T cells that were SARS-CoV-2-associated. Using the MIRA data, each spike-specific TCR was assigned both to the spike region to which the TCR was reactive and to a CD4 or CD8 class. Log10-transformed breadth and depth values were compared by one-way ANOVA with Sidak's multiple comparisons tests. TCRdb's version of the immuneACCESS table is confined to in-frame rearrangements and falls short of the full clone set. An unresolved V gene accounts for under half of the shortfall where checked; the remainder is of unknown origin. D and trimming come from the DNA, and the V and J calls and clone size come from that table. The sample includes about 150,000 clones, with approximately 91% observed a single time. The ten largest clonotypes hold 5.4% of the sample.

Beyond this particular receptor, the publication reports: After two AZD1222 doses, both the breadth and the depth of spike-specific TCRs were significantly higher than at day 0 and than in MenACWY recipients. Participants were mostly white British and included more females than males, and it was suggested by the authors that clonal diversity may have been underestimated. Vaccine-associated CD4 TCRs spanned the whole spike protein, with dominant responses in regions 160-218 and 743-854. Conclusions about previously exposed vaccinees were limited because only a handful of AZD1222 recipients were SARS-CoV-2 seropositive at baseline. Reportedly, close to half of the unique spike-specific TCRs recognized epitopes lying outside the regions that are mutated in the B.1.351 and B.1.1.7 variants. Because no day 14 peak-response samples were available, repertoires were characterized only after the peak T cell response. The 56-69-year group was small, and its depth increase did not reach significance, likely because of low power.

What the time point label conveys for this sample: about 28 days (+/-7) after the second vaccine dose. The treatment or condition label corresponds to: meningococcal conjugate vaccine given as trial control. Vaccinee samples were obtained from the UK trials COV001 and COV002, which included a single-blind randomized controlled phase 2/3 trial of AZD1222 (ChAdOx1 nCoV-19) in healthy adults. For TCRbeta chain sequencing, PBMC samples from trial participants were taken at day 0 and at day 28 after the second dose. The clonotype comes from an adult who received the MenACWY meningococcal vaccine as a control. Specimen: peripheral blood, collected 28 days after the second dose of the MenACWY control vaccine. The sequence is built from TRBV11-3 and TRBJ2-3; the D gene cannot be resolved reliably. The CDR3 reads as follows: CASSLEGSPADTQYF. The nucleotides are TGTGCCAGCAGCTTAGAGGGCTCCCCGGCAGATACGCAGTATTTT.